This T cell receptor beta chain was retrieved from a study of T cell repertoires in cytomegalovirus infection. Study details: In public TCR beta signatures, there were indications of both CMV infection and matching HLA type. The study, taken as a whole, reports: CMV-specific TCR beta clonotypes restricted by HLA-C dominated the ex vivo response. Identification of carriers of CMV plus the relevant HLA was achieved through cumulative public TCR beta family frequency.

Each CDR3 protein gets one entry after TCRdb re-called the reads with MiXCR. This repertoire shows about 230,000 distinct CDR3 sequences, over 20% found once; its top ten account for 15% to 20%. This clonotype was seen a handful of times. Its antigen is as yet unknown. Trimming stripped 1 base from V and 4 bases from J, with 11 bases between. The germline CDR1 and CDR2 sequences are DFQATT and SNEGSKA (reference sequence). The CDR3 sequence is 14 residues long. The sequenced sample consisted of CD8+ T cells from PBMCs. The receptor's source is a human donor in good health (CMV status not recorded). Some clones in this sample may be carry-over from other donors' samples. This chain joins TRBV20-1 and TRBJ2-1; no clear D. The CDR3 is CSARAKTGYNEQFF. The CDR3 nucleotides read TGCAGTGCTAGAGCCAAGACTGGTTACAATGAGCAGTTCTTC.